The rows below give T cell receptor beta chains drawn from one sample of a study of breast tumors, draining lymph nodes, adjacent tissues. TCRdb itself ran the multiplex PCR reads through MiXCR, one entry per CDR3 protein. In the table there are 130,000 or so distinct CDR3 sequences, 30% to 35% of which are singletons. Sequenced: axillary lymph node tissue. The receptors shown here come from a female donor with breast cancer. Some clones in this sample may be carry-over from other donors' samples. Both conserved end residues are part of each CDR3. The D gene is left open where the match is weak. The size of a clone is reported for some rows only, either as once, few or many, or as a class for expanded clones.

TRBJ2-7	TRBD1	many	TRBV20-1	TGCAGTGCTAGGGGGACAGGCTACGAGCAGTACTTC	CSARGTGYEQYF
TRBJ1-1	TRBD1	few	TRBV5-1	TGCGCCAGCGGACCGACAGGGTACGCTGAAGCTTTCTTT	CASGPTGYAEAFF
TRBJ2-5	.	.	TRBV6-2/TRBV6-3	TGTGCCAGCAGTCACGGGGGGACCCAGTACTTC	CASSHGGTQYF
TRBJ1-6	.	many	TRBV5-5	TGTGCCAGCAGCTTGGTTTTTCAGAAAAATTCACCCCTCCACTTT	CASSLVFQKNSPLHF
TRBJ2-7	.	many	TRBV15	TGTGCCACCAGCAGAGAGCCCGGCCCCTACGAGCAGTACTTC	CATSREPGPYEQYF
TRBJ1-3	TRBD1	.	TRBV2	TGTGCCAGCAGACATCCCGGGACAGGGATCCCTCATTGCTCTGGAAACACCATATATTTT	CASRHPGTGIPHCSGNTIYF
TRBJ1-2	.	many	TRBV7-2	TGTGCCAGCAGCTTGATGCAGGGAAACTATGGCTACACCTTC	CASSLMQGNYGYTF
TRBJ1-3	.	many	TRBV18	TGTGCCAGCCTCGGGGGCCCTTCAGGTGCGGGAAACACCATATATTTT	CASLGGPSGAGNTIYF
TRBJ1-4	TRBD1	.	TRBV7-3	TGTGCCAGCAGTTCCTCCGGGACAGGGAATGAAAAACTGTTTTTT	CASSSSGTGNEKLFF
TRBJ2-5	.	many	TRBV2	TGTGCCAGCAGTGTGGGGGGACCGGAGACCCAGTACTTC	CASSVGGPETQYF
TRBJ2-5	.	.	TRBV20-1	TGCAGTGCTGGGGGGCCGGCGGGGGCGAGGGAGACCCAGTACTTC	CSAGGPAGARETQYF
TRBJ1-1	.	.	TRBV7-8	TGTGCCAGCAGCTTCGCAGAGAACACTGAAGCTTTCTTT	CASSFAENTEAFF
TRBJ2-1	TRBD2	many	TRBV9	TGTGCCAGCAGCATCCGACTAGCGGTAATCTCTGAGCAGTTCTTC	CASSIRLAVISEQFF
TRBJ1-1	.	many	TRBV20-1	TGCAGTGCTCAGACCCCCCAGGGGGAAGCTTTCTTT	CSAQTPQGEAFF
TRBJ1-6	.	.	TRBV9	TGTGCCAGCAGCGTAGGGGGCGATAATTCACCCCTCCACTTT	CASSVGGDNSPLHF
TRBJ2-7	TRBD2	.	TRBV10-3	TGTGCCATCTGTGAACTAGCGGGGGGCCTCTACGAGCAGTACTTC	CAICELAGGLYEQYF
TRBJ2-5	TRBD2	few	TRBV5-6	TGTGCCAGCAGCCGCAAGTTGGCAGCGGGGGGCCAAGAGACCCAGTACTTC	CASSRKLAAGGQETQYF
TRBJ1-1	.	.	TRBV5-4	TGTGCCAGCAGCTTGGCGGGGAACACTGAAGCTTCCTTT	CASSLAGNTEASF
TRBJ1-2	.	many	TRBV7-2	TGTGCCAGCAGCTTACGGCAGAACTATGGCTACACCTTC	CASSLRQNYGYTF
TRBJ2-7	.	many	TRBV7-9	TGTGCCAGCAGCTCCGCCTACGAGCAGTACTTC	CASSSAYEQYF
TRBJ1-6	TRBD1	.	TRBV7-7	TGTGCTAGCAGCTCAGAACCGGGACAGGGGGATTCACCCCTCCGCTTT	CASSSEPGQGDSPLRF
TRBJ2-1	TRBD2	few	TRBV6-5	TGTGCCGGCAGTTACTCTGCGGGGGTTTGGAATGAGCAGTTCTTC	CAGSYSAGVWNEQFF
TRBJ2-3	.	many	TRBV10-2	TGCGCCAGCAGTGAATTGCCGGGCCTTAGCCCAGATACGCAGTATTTT	CASSELPGLSPDTQYF
TRBJ2-5	.	.	TRBV7-3	TGTGCCAGCAGCCTCACAGGTTCGGAGGGTGGGACCCAGTACTTC	CASSLTGSEGGTQYF
TRBJ1-6	TRBD1	many	TRBV9	TGTGCCAGCAGCCCTGGACAGGGGAAGAATTCACCCCTCCACTTT	CASSPGQGKNSPLHF
TRBJ2-4	TRBD1	many	TRBV7-3	TGTGCCAGCAGCTTATCGGACAGGGCCATTCAGTACTTC	CASSLSDRAIQYF
TRBJ2-6	.	many	TRBV7-8	TGTGCCAGCAGCATACACGGGAGAGGGGCCAACGTCCTGACTTTC	CASSIHGRGANVLTF
TRBJ1-1	.	few	TRBV11-2	TGTGCCAGCAGCTTAGTTGGGGTCATGAACACTGAAGCTTTCTTT	CASSLVGVMNTEAFF
TRBJ1-2	.	many	TRBV3-1	TGTGCCAGCAGCCAACAACTCGACAGCTATGGCTACACCTTC	CASSQQLDSYGYTF
TRBJ1-2	.	.	TRBV25-1	.	CASSPGQGGGYGCTF
TRBJ2-1	TRBD2	many	TRBV6-1	TGTGCCAGCTCGTGGACTAGCGGGGGGTCGAGCTCCTACAATGAGCAGTTCTTC	CASSWTSGGSSSYNEQFF
TRBJ1-6	.	.	TRBV11-2	TGTGCCAGCAGCTTAGATCTCGGAGAGGGGGTATCCCGGTCGCCCCTCCACTTT	CASSLDLGEGVSRSPLHF
TRBJ1-2	TRBD1	many	TRBV9	TGTGCCAGCAGCGCCGACGGGACAGGAAGGGGCTACACCTTC	CASSADGTGRGYTF
TRBJ2-2	TRBD1	.	TRBV12-3/TRBV12-4	TGTGCCAGCAGTTCCACCGGGACAGGCATCACCGGGGAGCCGTTTTTT	CASSSTGTGITGEPFF
TRBJ2-3	.	many	TRBV11-2	TGTGCCAGCAGCTTAGTAGGCGGGAACCAGGGAGATACGCAGTATTTT	CASSLVGGNQGDTQYF
TRBJ1-6	.	many	TRBV6-5	TGTGCCAGCAGTTCCTCCTACACTAGTTCACCCCTCCACTTT	CASSSSYTSSPLHF
TRBJ1-5	.	.	TRBV28	TGTGCCAGCAGACCCCTTGGGGGGGGAAATCAGCCCCAGCATTTT	CASRPLGGGNQPQHF
TRBJ2-6	.	many	TRBV20-1	TGCAGTGCCCCAACTAAAACAACGGGACCCCTATTCTCTGGGGCCAACGTCCTGACTTTC	CSAPTKTTGPLFSGANVLTF
TRBJ1-5	.	.	TRBV9	TGTGCCAGCAGCGTATCTAGCGGGGTTAATGAGCATTTT	CASSVSSGVNEHF
TRBJ2-7	.	many	TRBV7-2	TGTGCCAGCAGCTTCTCTCTATCACAGGAATGGGCATACGAGCAGTACTTC	CASSFSLSQEWAYEQYF
TRBJ2-7	.	.	TRBV28	TGTGCCAGCACGAGACAAGGTGGCTCCTACGAGCAGTACTTC	CASTRQGGSYEQYF
TRBJ2-5	.	.	TRBV20-1	TGCAGTGCCTTCATAGCGAGGGAGACCCCGTGCTTC	CSAFIARETPCF
TRBJ2-2	.	many	TRBV4-2	TGTGCCAGCAGCCAAGGCACCGGGGAGCTGTTTTTT	CASSQGTGELFF